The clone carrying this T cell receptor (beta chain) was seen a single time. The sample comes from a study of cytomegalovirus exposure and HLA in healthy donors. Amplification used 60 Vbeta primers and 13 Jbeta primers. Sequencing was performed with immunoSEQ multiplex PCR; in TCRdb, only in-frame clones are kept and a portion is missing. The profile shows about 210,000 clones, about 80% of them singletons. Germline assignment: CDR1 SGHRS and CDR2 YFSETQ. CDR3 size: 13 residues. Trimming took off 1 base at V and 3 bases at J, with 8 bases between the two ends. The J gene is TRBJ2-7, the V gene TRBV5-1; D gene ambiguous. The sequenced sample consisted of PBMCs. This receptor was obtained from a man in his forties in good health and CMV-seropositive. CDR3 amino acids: CASSLKWGYEQYV. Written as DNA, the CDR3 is TGCGCCAGCAGCTTGAAGTGGGGCTACGAGCAGTACGTC.